One sample yielded the 6 T cell receptor beta chains listed below, sequenced in a study of OX40 agonist ivuxolimab in advanced cancers. Measured with immunoSEQ multiplex PCR; TCRdb has only the in-frame clones, and not every one. The sample has some 75,000 clones, around 87% seen once. The sequenced sample was CD4+ or CD8+ T cells sorted from blood, obtained in a trial of the OX40 agonist ivuxolimab. The receptors were sampled from an adult with an advanced solid tumor such as melanoma, head and neck, liver or kidney cancer.

V usage is TRBV5-5 and J usage is TRBJ2-2; 9 nucleotides match TRBD1. The germline gives CDR1 SGHKS, CDR2 YYEKEE (reference sequence). The CDR3 covers 15 residues. Germline trimming cut 5 bases from V and 7 bases from J; bases unmatched to any gene: 9. CDR3 nucleotides: TGTGCCAGCAGGAAGAGGGACAGGGAGGACGGGGAGCTGTTTTTT. Translated, it gives CASRKRDREDGELFF.

This clone appeared once. The rearrangement joins TRBV27 to TRBJ1-6; 8 bases are shared with TRBD1. The CDR3 sequence is 13 residues long. The V segment lost 7 bases and the J segment 9 bases; nucleotides outside the gene matches: 5. Germline CDR1 and CDR2: MNHEY and SMNVEV (reference sequence). CDR3 sequence: CASTRDRTSPLHF. The DNA of the CDR3 is TGTGCCAGCACCCGGGACAGGACTTCACCCCTCCACTTT.

The rearrangement uses TRBV18 and TRBJ2-7, with 10 bases lining up with TRBD2. Unmatched junction bases numbered 8, after V lost 4 bases and J lost 5 bases. Germline V gives CDR1 KGHSH, CDR2 LQKENI. This CDR3 is 15 amino acids long. CDR3 nucleotide sequence: TGTGCCAGCTCACGCCCAGCGGGGGGGTTCAACGAGCAGTACTTC. Amino acid sequence: CASSRPAGGFNEQYF.

The chain recombines TRBV9 with TRBJ2-2; the D is unclear. V gave up 0 bases and J gave up 4 bases, with 13 bases separating them. CDR3 size: 16 residues. Germline values: CDR1 SGDLS, CDR2 YYNGEE. This CDR3 is CASSVGAGTSTGELFF. The CDR3 bases are TGTGCCAGCAGCGTAGGAGCAGGCACCTCCACCGGGGAGCTGTTTTTT.

CDR3 in amino acids: CASSYIPRLNGNTIYF. The CDR3 coding sequence is TGTGCCAGCAGCTACATTCCGAGGTTAAATGGAAACACCATATATTTT. This chain links TRBV7-2 with TRBJ1-3; D is ambiguous. Germline V gives CDR1 SGHTA, CDR2 FQGNSA. The CDR3 is 16 residues long. V was cut by 4 bases and J by 3 bases, with 16 bases left in between.

The chain uses TRBV9 and TRBJ2-2, with D perhaps matching TRBD2 (6 bases). The V end was cut by 4 bases, the J end by 4 bases, with 14 bases between. The CDR3 sequence is 15 residues long. CDR1 SGDLS and CDR2 YYNGEE come from the germline V gene. As DNA, the CDR3 is TGTGCCAGCAGCCGAGTTGCGGGGACCACCGGGGAGCTGTTTTTT. Its protein product is CASSRVAGTTGELFF.